This T cell receptor beta chain came from a study of tumor-infiltrating lymphocytes in oesophageal squamous cell carcinoma. One entry per CDR3 protein, called by TCRdb with MiXCR from the PCR reads. Among about 14,000 distinct CDR3 sequences listed, around 50% were seen once. The V end lost 1 base, the J end lost 2 bases, and 4 bases lay between the germline ends. Looked up from germline, CDR1 is SGHTA and CDR2 is FQGNSA. This CDR3 contains 13 residues. This clonotype is labeled large (0.1 to 1%). The chain recombines TRBV7-2 with TRBJ2-3; D not resolved. The source material was blood. The sequence was collected from a male donor with esophageal squamous cell carcinoma. This chain's CDR3 is CASSLDSTDTQYF. DNA of the CDR3: TGTGCCAGCAGCTTAGATTCCACAGATACGCAGTATTTT.